One T cell receptor (beta chain) is described in this entry. The sample belongs to a study of blood T cell repertoires in COVID-19. Only in-frame clones appear in the TCRdb table, and some are missing; sequencing was by immunoSEQ multiplex PCR. The table includes some 140,000 clones, about 83% detected once. CDR3 size: 13 residues. With 7 bases removed from V and 7 bases from J, the gap between germline ends came to 17 bases. Germline assignment: CDR1 SGHRS and CDR2 YFSETQ. This chain links TRBV5-1 with TRBJ2-5; perhaps TRBD1 as D (5 bases). The source of this sequence is a woman between 55 and 75 years old with COVID-19, enrolled during active disease. Source material: peripheral blood. For the CDR3, the DNA is TGCGCCAGCGGCGACAGACCCTCTGCGACCCAGTACTTC. The encoded protein is CASGDRPSATQYF.